A single sample is the source of the 5 T cell receptor beta chains below, sequenced in a study of shared clonotypes between healthy human individuals. The assay was immunoSEQ multiplex PCR, and TCRdb's table has in-frame clones only and misses some. The data contain 950,000 to 1,300,000 clones, about 80% of them singletons. Sequenced material: memory CD4+ T cells sorted from blood. Regarding subset: CD45RA-negative fraction. These receptors came from a man aged 18 to 35 in good health.

This clone occurred a few times. V gene TRBV10-1 combines with J gene TRBJ2-2, with TRBD1 matching 9 bases. Trimming at V came to 6 bases and at J to 5 bases, leaving 4 bases not matched to a gene. Germline values: CDR1 WNHNN, CDR2 SYGVQD (reference sequence). The CDR3 loop spans 14 amino acids. CDR3 in amino acids: CASREGTGTGELFF. The CDR3 DNA follows: TGCGCCAGCAGAGAAGGGACAGGGACCGGGGAGCTGTTTTTT.

This clone has only a few counts. This sequence joins TRBV2 and TRBJ2-1; D remains ambiguous. CDR1 and CDR2 from the germline V gene are SNHLY and FYNNEI. The CDR3 is 14 amino acids. V was cut by 3 bases and J by 9 bases, with 15 bases left in between. Here the CDR3 reads CASSDGLSEGEQFF. The CDR3 DNA follows: TGTGCCAGCAGTGACGGCCTCTCGGAAGGTGAGCAGTTCTTC.

This clone has ten or more counts. This chain links TRBV12-1 with TRBJ1-4; the table's TRBD1 call for D was not verified on the DNA. TRBV12-1 is classified as a pseudogene. This CDR3 has 15 amino acids. The DNA of the CDR3 is TGTGCCAGCAGCTTCCTCAGGGGGTCTAATGAAAAACTGTTTTTT. Residues: CASSFLRGSNEKLFF.

The rearrangement joins TRBV30 to TRBJ1-5; 7 bases map to TRBD1. V was clipped by 4 bases and J by 4 bases; unmatched bases: 10. From germline, CDR1 is GTSNPN and CDR2 SVGIG (reference sequence). The CDR3 has 15 amino acids. The CDR3 protein is CAWTPGGGRNQPQHF. In nucleotides, the CDR3 is TGTGCCTGGACCCCAGGGGGAGGGAGAAATCAGCCCCAGCATTTT.

This chain links TRBV30 with TRBJ1-2, with D tentatively TRBD1 (5 bases). V lost 4 bases, J lost 4 bases, and 10 bases lay in between. This CDR3 comprises 12 residues. Germline values: CDR1 GTSNPN, CDR2 SVGIG (reference sequence). The CDR3 protein is CAWTDRAYGYTF. The CDR3 DNA follows: TGTGCCTGGACCGACAGAGCCTATGGCTACACCTTC.